Below, 31 T cell receptor beta chains from the same sample are listed, as sequenced in a study of read filtering for tumor transcriptome and immune sequencing. From about 400 ng of RNA, a library with molecular barcoded alpha/delta and beta/gamma adaptors was made. TCRdb re-called the reads with MiXCR, one entry per CDR3 protein. The repertoire holds tens of thousands of distinct CDR3 sequences, with around 18% as singletons. The material sequenced was a population of CD138-negative cells sorted from bone marrow. Receptor source: a donor aged 40 or over with multiple myeloma.

This clonotype showed up just a few times. One junction end does not reproduce the germline sequence, and a read error may be involved. The chain is built from TRBV10-1 and TRBJ1-1; a weak D match, TRBD1 (6 bases). The CDR3 is 15 amino acids. The germline V gene has CDR1 WNHNN and CDR2 SYGVQD (reference sequence). The CDR3: CASSESWGRNTEASF. The DNA for the CDR3 is TGCGCCAGCAGTGAGTCTTGGGGGCGGAACACTGAAGCTTCCTTT.

Remarks on this clonotype: One junction end disagrees with the germline gene, perhaps due to a read error. This chain connects TRBV10-3 to TRBJ1-2; weak D call: TRBD1 (6 bases). CDR1 and CDR2 (germline): ENHRY, SYGVKD. The CDR3 loop spans 13 amino acids. The DNA of the CDR3 is TGTGCCATCAGTGAGGGACAGAACTTTGGCTACACCTTC. Translation gives CAISEGQNFGYTF.

Turning to this clonotype: This is likely a read error, given that the CDR3 carries no conserved phenylalanine or tryptophan at its end. The chain has TRBV12-3 or TRBV12-4 and TRBJ1-1; D might be TRBD1 (5 bases). The CDR3 spans 13 residues. V gave up 3 bases and J gave up 0 bases, with 5 bases separating them. The CDR3 spells CASSLGVNTEAFY. DNA of the CDR3: TGTGCCAGCAGTTTGGGGGTGAACACTGAAGCTTTCTAT.

Only one count was recorded for this clonotype. The rearrangement joins TRBV6-6 to TRBJ2-7; 9 positions agree with TRBD1. V lost 0 bases and J lost 2; bases outside the gene matches: 11. The CDR3 extends over 18 amino acids. CDR1 and CDR2 (germline): MNHNY, SVGAGI (reference sequence). This CDR3 is CASSYSSLGQGLPYEQYF. CDR3 DNA sequence: TGTGCCAGCAGTTACTCGTCGTTGGGACAGGGTCTCCCCTACGAGCAGTACTTC.

This clonotype was recorded many times. V and J are TRBV20-1 and TRBJ2-3; 8 bases match TRBD2. The CDR3 consists of 17 residues. Germline V gene lookup returns CDR1 DFQATT and CDR2 SNEGSKA (reference sequence). V lost 2 bases and J lost 8; bases outside the gene matches: 18. CDR3 sequence (DNA): TGCAGTGCTAGACTCGGACTAGCTAACCCCCTTGGGAGTACGCAGTATTTT. It yields the protein CSARLGLANPLGSTQYF.

The rearrangement uses TRBV11-3 and TRBJ2-5; possibly TRBD1 or TRBD2 for D (5 bases each). Trimming shortened V by 5 bases and J by 1 base, and 11 bases separated the two germline ends. The CDR3 covers 14 residues. Germline assignment: CDR1 SGHNT and CDR2 YENEEA. The CDR3 spells CASSKDSGQETQYF. The DNA for the CDR3 is TGTGCCAGCAGCAAAGACAGCGGCCAAGAGACCCAGTACTTC. Full variable domain (missing parts from reference TRBV11-3 and TRBJ2-5): EAGVVQSPRYKIIEKKQPVAFWCNPISGHNTLYWYLQNLGQGPELLIRYENEEAVDDSQLPKDRFSAERLKGVDSTLKIQPAELGDSAVYLCASSKDSGQETQYFGPGTRLLVL.

This clonotype occurred many times. The rearrangement uses TRBV4-2 and TRBJ2-7; no clear D. V was trimmed by 4 bases and J by 6 bases, leaving 16 bases between them. Germline V gene lookup returns CDR1 LGHNA and CDR2 YNFKEQ. This CDR3 has 14 amino acids. CDR3 sequence reads: CASSPGFPESEQYF. CDR3 nucleotides: TGTGCCAGCAGCCCCGGGTTCCCGGAATCCGAGCAGTACTTC.

This clonotype was found many times. The chain recombines TRBV7-9 with TRBJ2-3; D ambiguous. The V end was cut by 1 base, the J end by 5 bases, with 7 bases between. Germline CDR1 is SEHNR and CDR2 is FQNEAQ (reference sequence). This CDR3 region has 13 residues. DNA of the CDR3: TGTGCCAGCAGCTTAGACTCTGAAGATACGCAGTATTTT. Translated: CASSLDSEDTQYF.

This clonotype was detected many times. One end of the junction does not line up with germline, which may come from a read error. The V call is TRBV5-1, the J call TRBJ2-7; 7 nucleotides match TRBD1. The germline V gene encodes CDR1 SGHRS and CDR2 YFSETQ. The CDR3 sequence is 14 residues long. The CDR3 sequence is CASSFGDRAYEQCF. The DNA of the CDR3 is TGCGCCAGCAGCTTCGGGGACAGAGCCTACGAGCAGTGCTTC.

This clonotype was detected many times. The J gene is TRBJ2-7, the V gene TRBV3-1; weak D call: TRBD2 (8 bases). The germline V gene has CDR1 LGHDT and CDR2 YNNKEL (reference sequence). Trimming removed 4 bases at V and 0 bases at J, with 16 bases between. The CDR3 covers 16 residues. The CDR3 spells CASSPGGTASSYEQYF. The CDR3 DNA reads TGTGCCAGCAGCCCGGGGGGGACAGCAAGCTCCTACGAGCAGTACTTC.

About this clonotype itself: This could be a read error, since a much larger clone is one nucleotide away. This chain connects TRBV7-2 to TRBJ2-5, with no clear D. The germline V gene has CDR1 SGHTA and CDR2 FQGNSA. V was clipped by 6 bases and J by 5 bases, with 16 bases between them. The CDR3 runs 14 residues. The CDR3 loop is CASRHEAARETQYF. The CDR3 DNA sequence: TGTGCCAGCAGACATGAGGCTGCACGGGAGACCCAGTACTTC.

There are a few counts of this clonotype. This may arise from a read error, as a much more abundant clone is one base away. The genes are TRBV2 and TRBJ1-1; TRBD1 agrees at 7 bases. TRBJ1-6 explains the end of the DNA better; the J call may be wrong. Germline V CDR1 and CDR2: SNHLY, FYNNEI. The CDR3 extends over 14 amino acids. The CDR3 sequence is CASGPSTGTGFLHF. In DNA form, the CDR3 reads TGTGCCAGCGGCCCCTCGACAGGGACCGGGTTCCTCCACTTT.

In its sample, this clonotype was seen many times. V and J are TRBV11-2 and TRBJ2-1, with 7 positions matching TRBD1. The CDR3 is 14 amino acids. V was clipped by 4 bases and J by 4 bases; unmatched bases: 4. Per germline, CDR1 SGHAT and CDR2 FQNNGV. CDR3 amino acids: CASSSVGQYNEQFF. In DNA form, the CDR3 reads TGTGCCAGCAGCTCCGTGGGACAGTACAATGAGCAGTTCTTC. Based on the CDR3 plus reference TRBV11-2 and TRBJ2-1, the full variable domain is EAGVAQSPRYKIIEKRQSVAFWCNPISGHATLYWYQQILGQGPKLLIQFQNNGVVDDSQLPKDRFSAERLKGVDSTLKIQPAKLEDSAVYLCASSSVGQYNEQFFGPGTRLTVL.

This clonotype occurred many times. The chain links TRBV20-1 to TRBJ2-3; D is uncertain. V lost 6 bases and J lost 0, with 16 bases in between. From germline, CDR1 is DFQATT and CDR2 SNEGSKA (reference sequence). The CDR3 runs to 15 residues. Here the CDR3 DNA reads TGCAGTGCCCCGAGAACATTCGCTAGCACAGATACGCAGTATTTT. Its protein is CSAPRTFASTDTQYF.

At least ten counts were recorded for this clonotype. The rearrangement uses TRBV5-1 and TRBJ2-5; 12 bases are shared with TRBD2. Germline V gives CDR1 SGHRS, CDR2 YFSETQ. This CDR3 has 14 residues. With V trimmed by 4 bases and J by 3 bases, 1 base remained unmatched. This CDR3 is CASSRTSGKETQYF. The DNA of the CDR3 is TGCGCCAGCAGCCGGACTAGCGGGAAAGAGACCCAGTACTTC. Using reference TRBV5-1 and TRBJ2-5 for the parts outside the CDR3, the full variable domain is KAGVTQTPRYLIKTRGQQVTLSCSPISGHRSVSWYQQTPGQGLQFLFEYFSETQRNKGNFPGRFSGRQFSNSRSEMNVSTLELGDSALYLCASSRTSGKETQYFGPGTRLLVL.

By proportion, this clonotype is medium-sized (0.01 to 0.1%). This sequence joins TRBV6-5 and TRBJ2-7; 10 bases line up with TRBD1. CDR1 MNHEY and CDR2 SVGAGI come from the germline V gene. Trimming cost V 5 bases and J 0 bases; bases outside gene matches: 1. CDR3 length equals 14 residues. The CDR3 coding sequence is TGTGCCAGCAGTCGGGACAGGGGCTCCTACGAGCAGTACTTC. Translated: CASSRDRGSYEQYF.

Many counts were recorded for this clonotype. The chain carries TRBV23-1 and TRBJ2-1; D assignment may be TRBD1 or TRBD2 (5 bases each). TRBV23-1 is an ORF, and what it does is uncertain. V was shortened by 1 base and J by 6 bases, with 22 bases between the two germline ends. This CDR3 is built from 18 residues. The CDR3, as DNA: TGCGCCAGCAGTCAATTGGGGCGAGACGCAGATGGAGGCAATGAGCAGTTCTTC. Protein sequence: CASSQLGRDADGGNEQFF.

This clonotype was found many times. CDR3: CATATSSSSYEQYF. The CDR3 DNA follows: TGTGCCACCGCGACTAGCTCGAGCTCCTACGAGCAGTACTTC. This rearrangement joins TRBV19 to TRBJ2-7; TRBD2 agrees at 7 bases. The germline CDR1 and CDR2 sequences are LNHDA and SQIVND (reference sequence). The CDR3 sequence is 14 residues long. The V and J ends lost 10 bases and 0 bases, in that order; junction bases with no gene match: 9.

This clonotype was seen repeatedly, ten times or more. The chain carries TRBV4-1 and TRBJ2-5; a possible D gene is TRBD2 (6 bases). CDR1 and CDR2 from the germline V gene are MGHRA and YSYEKL. This CDR3 contains 14 residues. With 2 bases removed from V and 5 bases from J, the gap between germline ends came to 12 bases. For the CDR3, the DNA is TGCGCCAGCAGCCAAAGACCCGGGGGTGAGACCCAGTACTTC. It codes for CASSQRPGGETQYF.

This clonotype appeared many times. This chain connects TRBV20-1 to TRBJ2-1, with D possibly being TRBD2 (5 bases). The CDR3 sequence is 15 residues long. Trimming removed 4 bases from V and 0 bases from J, with 13 bases in between. Germline CDR1 is DFQATT and CDR2 is SNEGSKA (reference sequence). The CDR3 reads CSATDGGYSYNEQFF. The DNA for the CDR3 is TGCAGTGCTACCGACGGAGGCTACTCCTACAATGAGCAGTTCTTC.

This clonotype has ten or more counts. The chain has TRBV7-6 and TRBJ2-5; 8 bases are shared with TRBD1. The CDR3 has 16 amino acids. Losses at the gene ends were 5 bases for V and 5 bases for J; bases not matched to a gene: 13. From germline, CDR1 is SGHVS and CDR2 FNYEAQ. The CDR3 DNA reads TGTGCCAGCAGCATTAGCCCCGGACAGGGCGGGGAGACCCAGTACTTC. It is translated as CASSISPGQGGETQYF.

V is TRBV2 and J is TRBJ2-5; D possibly corresponds to TRBD2 (7 bases). Per germline, CDR1 SNHLY and CDR2 FYNNEI. This CDR3 comprises 14 residues. V was trimmed by 8 bases and J by 5 bases, leaving 18 bases between them. CDR3 DNA: TGTGCCAGCCGCAAGGGGGGGCTTGTGGAGACCCAGTACTTC. It translates to CASRKGGLVETQYF.

With regard to this clonotype: Because the CDR3 is missing its conserved closing phenylalanine or tryptophan, this is likely a read error. The limits of the CDR3 on the DNA are not certain, so only TCRdb's listed CDR3 is given. This sequence joins TRBV7-3 and TRBJ2-1; the table names TRBD2, a call not compared with the DNA. Counting both end residues, the CDR3 totals 15 amino acids. In germline, CDR1 is SGHTA, CDR2 FQGTGA. The CDR3 reads CASRENSGSYNERFL.

This clonotype was recorded many times. The chain couples TRBV5-1 to TRBJ2-7; D gene uncertain. In germline, CDR1 is SGHRS, CDR2 YFSETQ. The CDR3 runs 14 residues. The ends were cut back, 3 bases at V and 0 bases at J, with 10 bases in the middle. The chain's CDR3 is CASSSERRSYEQYF. In DNA form, the CDR3 reads TGCGCCAGCAGCTCCGAACGACGCTCCTACGAGCAGTACTTC.

This clonotype was seen at least ten times. The chain links TRBV6-1 to TRBJ1-1; possibly TRBD1 for D (5 bases). CDR1 and CDR2 (germline): MNHNS, SASEGT. This CDR3 has 13 residues. V was cut by 2 bases and J by 11 bases, with 15 bases left in between. CDR3 loop: CASSERGGFRAFF. CDR3 DNA sequence: TGTGCCAGCAGTGAACGGGGGGGGTTTAGGGCTTTCTTT.

In its sample, this clonotype was seen many times. The V and J genes are TRBV5-1 and TRBJ2-1; unclear D gene. The length of the CDR3 is 11 residues. V shed 4 bases and J shed 8 bases, with 7 bases lying between them. Germline V lookup: CDR1 SGHRS, CDR2 YFSETQ. Here the CDR3 reads CASSTRYEQFF. Here the CDR3 DNA reads TGCGCCAGCAGCACTCGCTATGAGCAGTTCTTC.

This clonotype has a count of ten or more. The CDR3 region is CASSLGTGSGAFF. The CDR3 DNA sequence: TGTGCCAGCAGCTTAGGTACAGGGAGTGGAGCTTTCTTT. The J gene is TRBJ1-1, the V gene TRBV11-2; the D gene is possibly TRBD1 (6 bases). CDR3 size: 13 residues. V shed 1 base and J shed 10 bases, with 13 bases lying between them. The germline gives CDR1 SGHAT, CDR2 FQNNGV.

This chain uses TRBV20-1 with TRBJ2-7; 8 nucleotides agree with TRBD2. Germline V lookup: CDR1 DFQATT, CDR2 SNEGSKA (reference sequence). The CDR3 spans 13 residues. V gave up 7 bases and J gave up 1 base; unmatched junction bases: 6. The CDR3 DNA reads TGCAGTGTCACGAGCGGGAGATCCTACGAGCAGTACTTC. Translated: CSVTSGRSYEQYF.

This clonotype was recorded many times. This rearrangement joins TRBV28 to TRBJ2-3, with 7 nucleotides matching TRBD2. Germline V lookup: CDR1 MDHEN, CDR2 SYDVKM. The CDR3 has 14 residues. V trimming: 6 bases; J trimming: 6 bases; junction bases outside the gene matches: 9. The CDR3 DNA follows: TGTGCCAGCAGGTCTAGCGGACGAGATGATACGCAGTATTTT. It is translated as CASRSSGRDDTQYF.

Remarks on this clonotype: This likely reflects a read error, since a far larger clone is one base away. The chain employs TRBV12-3 or TRBV12-4 and TRBJ2-1, with 9 bases matching TRBD1. The CDR3 sequence is 15 residues long. CDR3 in amino acids: CASSLKTGGYNEQLF. CDR3 DNA: TGTGCCAGCAGTTTAAAGACAGGGGGGTACAATGAGCAGCTCTTC.

Turning to this clonotype: This may be a read error, as it is one base from a much larger clone. The chain has TRBV7-9 and TRBJ1-1; no clear D. Trimming pared 3 bases from V and 4 bases from J, leaving 6 bases between. The CDR3 spans 12 residues. CDR1 SEHNR and CDR2 FQNEAQ come from the germline V gene (reference sequence). CDR3 loop: CASSLVLTEAFF. CDR3 nucleotide sequence: TGTGCCAGCAGCTTGGTACTCACTGAAGCTTTCTTT.